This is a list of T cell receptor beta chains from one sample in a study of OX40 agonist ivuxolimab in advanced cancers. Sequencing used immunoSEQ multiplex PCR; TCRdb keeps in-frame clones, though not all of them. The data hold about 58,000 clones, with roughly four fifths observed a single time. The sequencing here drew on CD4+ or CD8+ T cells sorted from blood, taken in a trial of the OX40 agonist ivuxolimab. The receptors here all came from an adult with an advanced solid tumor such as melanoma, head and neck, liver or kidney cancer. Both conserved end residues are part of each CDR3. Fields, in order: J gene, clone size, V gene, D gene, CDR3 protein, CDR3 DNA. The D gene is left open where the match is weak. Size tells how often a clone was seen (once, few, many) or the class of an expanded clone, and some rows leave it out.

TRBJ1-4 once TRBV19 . CASSLQGKGEKLFF TGTGCCAGTAGCCTCCAGGGGAAGGGTGAAAAACTGTTTTTT
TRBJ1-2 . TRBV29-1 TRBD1 CSVGQGARLGYTF TGCAGCGTTGGGCAGGGGGCGAGACTAGGCTACACCTTC
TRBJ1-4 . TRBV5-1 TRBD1 CASSVTGTGGIEKLFF TGCGCCAGCAGCGTTACCGGGACAGGGGGTATTGAAAAACTGTTTTTT
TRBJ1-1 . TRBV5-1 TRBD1 CASSLGQGMGEAFF TGCGCCAGCAGTTTGGGACAGGGGATGGGTGAAGCTTTCTTT
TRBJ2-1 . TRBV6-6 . CASSYSSPGEQFF TGTGCCAGCAGTTACTCGTCACCGGGAGAGCAGTTCTTC
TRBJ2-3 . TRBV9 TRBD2 CASSPGAGGSGTDTQYF TGTGCCAGCAGCCCCGGTGCGGGGGGTTCTGGCACAGATACGCAGTATTTT
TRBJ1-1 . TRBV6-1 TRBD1 CAMTNRGRAEAFF TGTGCCATGACGAACAGGGGGCGGGCTGAAGCTTTCTTT
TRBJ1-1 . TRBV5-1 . CASSFGGTEAFF TGCGCCAGCAGCTTCGGGGGCACTGAAGCTTTCTTT
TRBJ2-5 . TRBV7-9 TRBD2 CASSLPRGGVGETQYF TGTGCCAGCAGCTTACCCCGGGGGGGGGTAGGTGAGACCCAGTACTTC
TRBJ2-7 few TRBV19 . CASRNGPGQGIYEQYF TGTGCCAGTAGAAACGGCCCCGGCCAGGGCATCTACGAGCAGTACTTC
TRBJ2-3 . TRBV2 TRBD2 CASSLKPGGGAAGGGDTQYF TGTGCCAGCAGTCTAAAGCCTGGCGGGGGGGCCGCGGGTGGTGGGGATACGCAGTATTTT
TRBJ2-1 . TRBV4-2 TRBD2 CASSQEGAGGRDEQFF TGTGCCAGCAGCCAAGAGGGGGCGGGGGGCCGTGATGAGCAGTTCTTC
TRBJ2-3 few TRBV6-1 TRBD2 CASSMGLATDTQYF TGTGCCAGCAGCATGGGACTAGCAACAGATACGCAGTATTTT
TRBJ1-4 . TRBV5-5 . CASSLRGGDGEKLFF TGTGCCAGCAGCTTGAGGGGGGGCGATGGTGAAAAACTGTTTTTT
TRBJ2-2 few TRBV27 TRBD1 CATLRDRTNTGELFF TGTGCCACCCTCCGGGACAGGACGAACACCGGGGAGCTGTTTTTT
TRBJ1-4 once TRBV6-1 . CASRMGFVDEKLFF TGTGCCAGCAGGATGGGGTTCGTTGATGAAAAACTGTTTTTT
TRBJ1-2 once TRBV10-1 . CASSEGGDPYGYTF TGCGCCAGCTCCGAGGGGGGGGATCCTTATGGCTACACCTTC
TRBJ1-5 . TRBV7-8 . CASSLVNQPQHF TGTGCCAGCAGCTTAGTCAATCAGCCCCAGCATTTT
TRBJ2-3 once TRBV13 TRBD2 CASSSQASGGPYDTQYF TGTGCCAGCAGCTCCCAGGCTAGCGGGGGGCCATATGATACGCAGTATTTT
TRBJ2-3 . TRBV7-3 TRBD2 CASSLTPTSGAGTQYF TGTGCCAGCAGCTTAACTCCCACTAGCGGTGCGGGTACGCAGTATTTT
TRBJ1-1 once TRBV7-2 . CASSSRLRDTEAFF TGTGCCAGCAGCTCAAGGCTTAGGGACACTGAAGCTTTCTTT
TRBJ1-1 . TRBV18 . CASSPNFPAGAEAFF TGTGCCAGCTCACCTAATTTTCCGGCAGGGGCTGAAGCTTTCTTT
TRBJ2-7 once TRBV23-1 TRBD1 CASSHHFYSARDRGNEQYF TGCGCCAGCAGTCACCATTTTTATTCTGCCCGGGACAGGGGCAACGAGCAGTACTTC
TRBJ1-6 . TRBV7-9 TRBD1 CASSPTGNNSPLHF TGTGCCAGCAGCCCGACAGGGAATAATTCACCCCTCCACTTT
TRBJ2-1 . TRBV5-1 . CASSLETLNEQFF TGCGCCAGCAGCTTAGAGACCCTCAATGAGCAGTTCTTC
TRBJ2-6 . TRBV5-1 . CASSSDLSGANVLTF TGCGCCAGCAGCTCGGACCTCTCTGGGGCCAACGTCCTGACTTTC
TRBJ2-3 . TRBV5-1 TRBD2 CASGDSGGPDTQYF TGCGCCAGCGGGGATAGCGGGGGGCCAGATACGCAGTATTTT
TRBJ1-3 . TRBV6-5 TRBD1 CASSRGGDSGNTIYF TGTGCCAGCAGCCGGGGCGGGGACAGTGGAAACACCATATATTTT
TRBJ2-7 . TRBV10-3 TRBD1 CAISGGDRGFWNEQYF TGTGCCATCAGTGGGGGGGACAGGGGTTTTTGGAACGAGCAGTACTTC
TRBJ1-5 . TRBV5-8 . CASSRVESNQPQHF TGTGCCAGCTCCAGGGTGGAAAGCAATCAGCCCCAGCATTTT
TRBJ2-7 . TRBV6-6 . CASSHSVRSSYEQYF TGTGCCAGCAGTCACTCCGTTCGGAGCTCCTACGAGCAGTACTTC
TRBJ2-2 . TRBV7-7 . CASSQAGARNTGELFF TGTGCCAGCAGCCAGGCAGGGGCCCGGAACACCGGGGAGCTGTTTTTT